The entry below describes one TCR beta chain. This clonotype was seen a handful of times. The antigen it binds to is not known. There are no base qualities to consult, and no much larger clone falls within one base. The sample originates from a study of CD8 T cells in ankylosing spondylitis (TCRdb year 2017). Broadly, across the study: The study set out to find disease-linked TCR variants by profiling T cell receptor beta repertoires in ankylosing spondylitis patients and healthy donors. Samples of peripheral blood were taken, and for ankylosing spondylitis patients, synovial fluid was collected as well. In total, the full study cohort was made up of some 110 healthy donors and roughly 27 ankylosing spondylitis patients.

Broad study findings and their caveats: Blood from ankylosing spondylitis patients appeared to be characterized by a TCR beta motif made up of 8 or 9 highly homologous amino acid variants. In peripheral blood, the disease-linked clones were found at relatively low frequencies and had a CD8+ phenotype. The disease-linked clones were reported as significantly enriched in matched synovial fluid samples from ankylosing spondylitis patients. Some motif variants had previously been reported in the synovial fluid and blood of reactive arthritis patients, which suggests shared mechanisms of disease initiation.

The listed sequencing device is Illumina HiSeq 2500. Quantitative 5'-RACE with molecular barcodes was the method used to prepare the TCR beta libraries. Per the original workflow: A new computational method based on a probabilistic model of VDJ rearrangement was used to identify disease-linked TCR variants. The public reads were run again by TCRdb, first through fastp at Q25 and then through MiXCR, and only productive beta chains were kept. Each entry merges the rows of one CDR3 protein and shows their most common DNA and genes. For this entry, the V and J calls and clone size follow TCRdb and not the study's own pipeline. In this sample the table shows about 200,000 distinct CDR3 sequences, about 7.3% of which occur a single time. The ten biggest clones cover 14% of the sample. The CDR3 sequence holds 17 residues, the cysteine and phenylalanine included. The read is trimmed to its CDR3 DNA, 51 bases read in frame from base 1. V lost 0 bases and J lost 5 bases; the stretch between them is 19 bases long. CDR1 and CDR2 are drawn from the germline V gene: SGHTA, FQGNSA.

The chain employs TRBV7-2 and TRBJ2-5; 6 matching bases give a weak D call of TRBD2. The source material was blood, either unsorted or a sorted T cell fraction (not recorded which). The clonotype originates from a male donor with ankylosing spondylitis. The nucleotide sequence is TGTGCCAGCAGCTTAGCGTACAGTCTAGCGCCCGAGGAGACCCAGTACTTC. This gives the protein CASSLAYSLAPEETQYF.